The 4 T cell receptor beta chains below were found in one sample sequenced in a study of T cell repertoires in cytomegalovirus infection. These TCRs are of unknown antigen specificity. TCRdb re-derived calls from the reads in MiXCR, one entry per CDR3 protein. The table includes roughly 340,000 distinct CDR3 sequences, 29% detected once. The starting material was cultured PBMCs, obtained from culture after CMV antigen stimulation. All receptors derive from a human donor in good health (CMV status not recorded). Some clones in this sample may be carry-over from other donors' samples.

The chain joins TRBV28 to TRBJ2-4, with 8 bases that match TRBD1. From germline, CDR1 is MDHEN and CDR2 SYDVKM. This CDR3 contains 14 residues. V shed 6 bases and J 4 bases; nucleotides not matched to a gene: 5. CDR3 sequence: CASSRRDRKNIQYF. The CDR3 region has the DNA TGTGCCAGCAGCCGGCGGGACAGGAAAAACATTCAGTACTTC.

This chain links TRBV5-4 with TRBJ2-7; 7 positions match TRBD2. With V trimmed by 2 bases and J by 4 bases, 12 bases remained unmatched. Per germline, CDR1 SGHNT and CDR2 YYREEE (reference sequence). This CDR3 is 16 amino acids long. The CDR3 sequence is CASSFDWRGSRYEQYF. DNA for the CDR3: TGTGCCAGCAGCTTTGATTGGCGCGGGAGCAGGTACGAGCAGTACTTC.

The V call is TRBV7-3, the J call TRBJ1-2; D is undetermined. Trimming removed 5 bases at V and 6 bases at J, with 13 bases between. The CDR3 is made up of 13 amino acids. Germline CDR1 reads SGHTA; CDR2 reads FQGTGA. CDR3 sequence (DNA): TGTGCCAGCAGCCAAAGGGAGGGTGATGGCTACACCTTC. It encodes CASSQREGDGYTF.

Notes on this clonotype: The junction departs from the called germline gene at one end, perhaps through a read error. The V and J genes are TRBV29-1 and TRBJ1-5, with a possible D match to TRBD1 (5 bases). CDR3 size: 15 residues. Germline V gene sequence: CDR1 SQVTM, CDR2 ANQGSEA. DNA of the CDR3: TGCAGCGTTCAAGAACACTCAGGGAGCAATCAGCCCCAGCATTTT. This encodes CSVQEHSGSNQPQHF. Drawing the rest from reference TRBV29-1 and TRBJ1-5, the complete variable domain is SAVISQKPSRDICQRGTSLTIQCQVDSQVTMMFWYRQQPGQSLTLIATANQGSEATYESGFVIDKFPISRPNLTFSTLTVSNMSPEDSSIYLCSVQEHSGSNQPQHFGDGTRLSIL.